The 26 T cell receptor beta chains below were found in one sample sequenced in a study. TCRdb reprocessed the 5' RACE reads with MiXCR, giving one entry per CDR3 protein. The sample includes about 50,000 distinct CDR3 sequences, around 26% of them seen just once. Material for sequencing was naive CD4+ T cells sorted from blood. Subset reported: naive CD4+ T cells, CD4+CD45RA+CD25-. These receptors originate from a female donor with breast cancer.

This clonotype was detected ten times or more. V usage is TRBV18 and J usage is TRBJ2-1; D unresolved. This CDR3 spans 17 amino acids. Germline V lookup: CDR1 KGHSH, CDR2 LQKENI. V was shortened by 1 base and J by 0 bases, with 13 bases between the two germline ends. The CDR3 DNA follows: TGTGCCAGCTCACCACAGGTCTTATATCTCTCCTACAATGAGCAGTTCTTC. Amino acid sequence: CASSPQVLYLSYNEQFF.

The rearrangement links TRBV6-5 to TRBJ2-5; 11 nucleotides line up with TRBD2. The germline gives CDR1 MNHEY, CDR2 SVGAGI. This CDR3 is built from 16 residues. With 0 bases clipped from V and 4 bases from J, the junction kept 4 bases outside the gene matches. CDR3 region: CASSYSTLAGVETQYF. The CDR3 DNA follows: TGTGCCAGCAGTTACTCCACACTAGCGGGGGTAGAGACCCAGTACTTC.

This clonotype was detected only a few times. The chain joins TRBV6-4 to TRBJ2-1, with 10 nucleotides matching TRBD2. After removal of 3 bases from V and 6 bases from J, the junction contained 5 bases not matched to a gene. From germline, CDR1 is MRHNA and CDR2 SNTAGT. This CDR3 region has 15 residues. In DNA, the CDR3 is TGTGCCAGCAGTGAAGACCCTAGCGGGAGCAATGAGCAGTTCTTC. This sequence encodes CASSEDPSGSNEQFF.

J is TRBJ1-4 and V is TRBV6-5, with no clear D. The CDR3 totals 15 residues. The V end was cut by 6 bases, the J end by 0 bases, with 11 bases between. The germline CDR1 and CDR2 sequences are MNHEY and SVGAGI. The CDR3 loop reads CASSESGATNEKLFF. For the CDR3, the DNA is TGTGCCAGCAGCGAGTCCGGTGCAACTAATGAAAAACTGTTTTTT.

This CDR3 reads CASSPRDRGTYGYTF. The CDR3, as DNA: TGCGCCAGCAGCCCCCGGGACAGGGGGACCTATGGCTACACCTTC. The chain recombines TRBV4-3 with TRBJ1-2, with TRBD1 identical over 11 bases. The CDR3 is made up of 15 amino acids. After removal of 4 bases from V and 4 bases from J, the junction contained 5 bases not matched to a gene. Germline V gene sequence: CDR1 LGHNA, CDR2 YSLEER.

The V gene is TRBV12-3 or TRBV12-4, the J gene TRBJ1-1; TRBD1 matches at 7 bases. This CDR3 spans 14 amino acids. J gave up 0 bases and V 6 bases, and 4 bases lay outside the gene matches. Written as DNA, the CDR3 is TGTGCCAGCAGGGTGACAGGGTTGAACACTGAAGCTTTCTTT. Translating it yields CASRVTGLNTEAFF.

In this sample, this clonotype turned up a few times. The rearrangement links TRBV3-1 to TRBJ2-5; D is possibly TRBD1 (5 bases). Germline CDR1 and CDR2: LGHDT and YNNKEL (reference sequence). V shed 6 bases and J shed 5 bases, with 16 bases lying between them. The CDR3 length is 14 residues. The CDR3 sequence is CASRLGRHRETQYF. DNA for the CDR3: TGTGCCAGCAGACTCGGACGCCACAGGGAGACCCAGTACTTC.

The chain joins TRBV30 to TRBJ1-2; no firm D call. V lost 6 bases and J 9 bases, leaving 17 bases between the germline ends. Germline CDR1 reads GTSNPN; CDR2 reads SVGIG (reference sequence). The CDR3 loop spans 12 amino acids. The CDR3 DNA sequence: TGTGCCTGCCGGGAATCTGGTTCGAGCTACACCTTC. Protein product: CACRESGSSYTF.

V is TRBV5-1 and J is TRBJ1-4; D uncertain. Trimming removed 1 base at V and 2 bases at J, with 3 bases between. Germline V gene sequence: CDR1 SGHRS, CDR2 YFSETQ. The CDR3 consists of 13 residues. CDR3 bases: TGCGCCAGCAGCTTGAGCACTAATGAAAAACTGTTTTTT. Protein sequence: CASSLSTNEKLFF.

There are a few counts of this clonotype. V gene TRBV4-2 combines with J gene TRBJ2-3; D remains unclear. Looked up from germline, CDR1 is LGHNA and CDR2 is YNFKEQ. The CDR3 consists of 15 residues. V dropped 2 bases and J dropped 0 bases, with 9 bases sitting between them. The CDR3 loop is CASSQLTTSTDTQYF. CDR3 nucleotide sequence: TGTGCCAGCAGCCAACTGACCACTAGCACAGATACGCAGTATTTT.

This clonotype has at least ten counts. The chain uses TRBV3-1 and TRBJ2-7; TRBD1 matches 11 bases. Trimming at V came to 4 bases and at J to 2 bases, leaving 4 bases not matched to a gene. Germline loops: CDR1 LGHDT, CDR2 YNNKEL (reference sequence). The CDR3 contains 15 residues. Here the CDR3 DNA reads TGTGCCAGCAGCCGAGTGGGACAGGGGGCCTACGAGCAGTACTTC. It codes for CASSRVGQGAYEQYF.

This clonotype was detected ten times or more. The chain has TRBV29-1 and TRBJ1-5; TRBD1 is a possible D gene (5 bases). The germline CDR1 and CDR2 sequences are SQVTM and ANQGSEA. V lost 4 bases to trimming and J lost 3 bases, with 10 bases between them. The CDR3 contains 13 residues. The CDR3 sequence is CSVAREINQPQHF. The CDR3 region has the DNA TGCAGCGTTGCCAGGGAAATCAATCAGCCCCAGCATTTT.

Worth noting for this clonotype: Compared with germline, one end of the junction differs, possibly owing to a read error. In DNA form, the CDR3 reads TGTGCCAGCAGTGACAGGGTCTACGAGCAGCACTTC. The encoded protein is CASSDRVYEQHF. J is TRBJ2-7 and V is TRBV6-1, with D possibly matching TRBD1 (5 bases). The germline V gene encodes CDR1 MNHNS and CDR2 SASEGT. The length of the CDR3 is 12 residues.

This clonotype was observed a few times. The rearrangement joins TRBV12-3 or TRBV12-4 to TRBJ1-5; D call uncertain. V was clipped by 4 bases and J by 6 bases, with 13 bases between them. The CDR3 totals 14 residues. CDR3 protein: CASSSHGQGQPQHF. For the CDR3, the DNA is TGTGCCAGCAGTTCCCATGGGCAAGGTCAGCCCCAGCATTTT.

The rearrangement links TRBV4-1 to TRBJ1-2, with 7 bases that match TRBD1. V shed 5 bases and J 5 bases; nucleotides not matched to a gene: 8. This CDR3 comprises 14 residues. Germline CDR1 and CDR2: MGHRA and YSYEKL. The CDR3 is CASSGKQGKYGYTF. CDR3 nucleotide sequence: TGCGCCAGCAGCGGAAAACAGGGGAAATATGGCTACACCTTC.

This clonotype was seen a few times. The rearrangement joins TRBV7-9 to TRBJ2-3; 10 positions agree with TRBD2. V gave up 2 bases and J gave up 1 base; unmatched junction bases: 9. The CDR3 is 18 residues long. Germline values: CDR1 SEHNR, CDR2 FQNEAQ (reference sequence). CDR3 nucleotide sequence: TGTGCCAGCAGCTTATGGCTAGCGGGGGCTCCCGGCACAGATACGCAGTATTTT. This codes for CASSLWLAGAPGTDTQYF.

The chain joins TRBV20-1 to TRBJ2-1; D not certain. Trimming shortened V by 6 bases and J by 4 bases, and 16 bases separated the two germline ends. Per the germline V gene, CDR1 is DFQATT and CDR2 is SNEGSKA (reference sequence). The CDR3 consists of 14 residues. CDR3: CSAHGPLGYNEQFF. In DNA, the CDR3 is TGCAGTGCCCACGGACCCCTCGGGTACAATGAGCAGTTCTTC.

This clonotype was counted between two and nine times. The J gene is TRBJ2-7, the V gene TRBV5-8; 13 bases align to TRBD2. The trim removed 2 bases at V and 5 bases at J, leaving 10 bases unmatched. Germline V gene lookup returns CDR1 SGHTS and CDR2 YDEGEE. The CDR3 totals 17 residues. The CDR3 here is CASSFLGTSGKVDEQYF. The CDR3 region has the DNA TGTGCCAGCAGCTTTTTAGGGACTAGCGGGAAGGTCGACGAGCAGTACTTC.

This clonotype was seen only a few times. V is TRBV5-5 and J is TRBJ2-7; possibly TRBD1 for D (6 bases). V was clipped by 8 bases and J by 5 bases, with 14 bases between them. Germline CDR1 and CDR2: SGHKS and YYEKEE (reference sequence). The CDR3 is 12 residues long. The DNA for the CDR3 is TGTGCCAGTAGTCCAAACAGGGACGAGCAGTACTTC. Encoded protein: CASSPNRDEQYF.

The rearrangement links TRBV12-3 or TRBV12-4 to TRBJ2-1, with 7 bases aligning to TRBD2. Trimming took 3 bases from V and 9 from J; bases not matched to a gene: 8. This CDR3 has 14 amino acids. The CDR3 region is CASSFGPSGGEQFF. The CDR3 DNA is TGTGCCAGCAGTTTCGGTCCTAGCGGTGGTGAGCAGTTCTTC.

CDR3 sequence: CSARTGGSTGELFF. DNA for the CDR3: TGCAGTGCTAGAACAGGGGGCTCCACCGGGGAGCTGTTTTTT. This rearrangement joins TRBV20-1 to TRBJ2-2; 9 positions match TRBD1. Losses at the gene ends were 2 bases for V and 4 bases for J; bases not matched to a gene: 2. Germline CDR1 reads DFQATT; CDR2 reads SNEGSKA (reference sequence). The CDR3 sequence is 14 residues long.

The CDR3 DNA is TGTGCCAGCACTCGGGACAGGCGCTCTGAAGCTTTCTTT. Its protein product is CASTRDRRSEAFF. The chain couples TRBV12-3 or TRBV12-4 to TRBJ1-1, with 8 bases fitting TRBD1. The CDR3 spans 13 residues. The trim removed 7 bases at V and 6 bases at J, leaving 7 bases unmatched.

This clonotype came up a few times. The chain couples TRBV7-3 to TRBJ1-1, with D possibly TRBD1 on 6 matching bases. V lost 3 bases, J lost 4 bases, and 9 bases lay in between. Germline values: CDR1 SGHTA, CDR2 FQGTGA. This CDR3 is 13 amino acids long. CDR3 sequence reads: CASSLRGSTEAFF. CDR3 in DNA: TGTGCCAGCAGCTTGAGGGGGAGCACTGAAGCTTTCTTT.

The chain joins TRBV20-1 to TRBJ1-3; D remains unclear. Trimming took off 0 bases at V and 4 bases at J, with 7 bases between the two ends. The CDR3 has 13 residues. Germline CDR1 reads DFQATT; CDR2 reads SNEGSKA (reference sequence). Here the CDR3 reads CSARDPGGNTIYF. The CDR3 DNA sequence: TGCAGTGCTAGAGATCCCGGGGGAAACACCATATATTTT.

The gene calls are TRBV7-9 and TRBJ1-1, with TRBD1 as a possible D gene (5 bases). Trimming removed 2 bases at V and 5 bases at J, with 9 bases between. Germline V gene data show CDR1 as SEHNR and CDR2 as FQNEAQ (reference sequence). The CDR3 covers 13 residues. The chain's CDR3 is CASSLQGGTEAFF. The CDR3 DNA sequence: TGTGCCAGCAGCTTACAGGGCGGGACTGAAGCTTTCTTT.

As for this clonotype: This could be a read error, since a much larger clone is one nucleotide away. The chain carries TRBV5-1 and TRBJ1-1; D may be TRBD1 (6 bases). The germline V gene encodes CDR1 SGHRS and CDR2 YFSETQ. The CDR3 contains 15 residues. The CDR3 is CASTLMGARNTEAFF. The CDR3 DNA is TGCGCCAGCACCTTGATGGGGGCGCGCAACACTGAAGCTTTCTTT. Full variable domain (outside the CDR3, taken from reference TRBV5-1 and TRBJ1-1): KAGVTQTPRYLIKTRGQQVTLSCSPISGHRSVSWYQQTPGQGLQFLFEYFSETQRNKGNFPGRFSGRQFSNSRSEMNVSTLELGDSALYLCASTLMGARNTEAFFGQGTRLTVV.